Below, one T cell receptor (beta chain) is given with its context. Between the trimmed V and J ends, which lost 4 bases and 1 base, there was a span of 12 bases. The CDR3 totals 15 residues. The germline gives CDR1 SGDLS, CDR2 YYNGEE. This entry is derived from a study of T cell responses to AZD1222 COVID-19 vaccine. Clones were sequenced by immunoSEQ multiplex PCR, and TCRdb holds only the in-frame ones, with some missing. The sample has over 150,000 clones; around 94% are singletons. The chain recombines TRBV9 with TRBJ2-1, with D maybe TRBD1 (5 bases). Sequences were derived from peripheral blood, sampled on day 0 of AZD1222 vaccination. The receptor's source is an adult in good health. The CDR3 spells CASSPTGRSYNEQFF. CDR3 nucleotide sequence: TGTGCCAGCAGCCCTACAGGAAGGTCCTACAATGAGCAGTTCTTC.